One sample yielded the 12 T cell receptor beta chains listed below, sequenced in a study of identical twins. Via MiXCR, TCRdb re-called the 5' RACE reads, giving one row per CDR3 protein. The sample yields around 340,000 distinct CDR3 sequences, about 9% seen once. Sequencing was done on a sample of naive T cells sorted from blood. Receptor source: a woman in her forties or fifties in good health.

Ten or more counts support this clonotype. The gene calls are TRBV29-1 and TRBJ2-1; TRBD1 aligns across 7 bases. Germline loops: CDR1 SQVTM, CDR2 ANQGSEA. The CDR3 is made up of 14 amino acids. After removal of 8 bases from V and 7 bases from J, the junction contained 14 bases not matched to a gene. This CDR3 is CSHLKLGTDNEQFF. The CDR3 DNA follows: TGCAGCCACCTTAAGCTAGGGACAGATAATGAGCAGTTCTTC.

This clonotype was seen only a few times. The rearrangement joins TRBV20-1 to TRBJ2-2; D gene uncertain. Trimming cost V 3 bases and J 7 bases, with 18 bases left between them. CDR3 length: 15 residues. CDR1 is DFQATT and CDR2 is SNEGSKA in the germline V gene (reference sequence). Here the CDR3 DNA reads TGCAGTGCTAGGTCTGAATGGCCCAATTTCGGGGAGCTGTTTTTT. This gives the protein CSARSEWPNFGELFF.

This clonotype has more than one count but fewer than ten. CDR3 residues: CASRKQGPGQPQHF. The CDR3 coding sequence is TGTGCCAGCAGGAAACAGGGGCCAGGTCAGCCCCAGCATTTT. The chain couples TRBV6-5 to TRBJ1-5, with 7 bases identical to TRBD1. This CDR3 is built from 14 residues. CDR1 and CDR2 from the germline V gene are MNHEY and SVGAGI. With 6 bases clipped from V and 6 bases from J, the junction kept 8 bases outside the gene matches.

This clonotype was seen a few times. V gene TRBV18 combines with J gene TRBJ2-5, with 7 positions matching TRBD1. This CDR3 comprises 14 residues. Germline V CDR1 and CDR2: KGHSH, LQKENI. V was clipped by 3 bases and J by 2 bases; unmatched bases: 3. This CDR3 is CASSPETGQETQYF. Here the CDR3 DNA reads TGTGCCAGCTCACCGGAGACAGGGCAAGAGACCCAGTACTTC.

The chain links TRBV20-1 to TRBJ1-2; D gene unclear. Germline CDR1 reads DFQATT; CDR2 reads SNEGSKA (reference sequence). V was trimmed by 4 bases and J by 3 bases, leaving 9 bases between them. This CDR3 region has 12 residues. The chain's CDR3 is CSANFQDYGYTF. CDR3 coding DNA: TGCAGTGCTAATTTCCAGGACTATGGCTACACCTTC.

Only a few counts were recorded for this clonotype. This chain uses TRBV2 with TRBJ1-5, with 10 bases fitting TRBD1. This CDR3 has 16 amino acids. Germline V gives CDR1 SNHLY, CDR2 FYNNEI. Losses at the gene ends were 0 bases for V and 6 bases for J; bases not matched to a gene: 5. The CDR3 here is CASSEARQGAGQPQHF. In DNA, the CDR3 is TGTGCCAGCAGTGAAGCTCGACAGGGGGCGGGTCAGCCCCAGCATTTT.

This clonotype was seen repeatedly, ten times or more. This chain joins TRBV10-3 and TRBJ2-5; 9 bases fit TRBD1. V trimming: 6 bases; J trimming: 0 bases; junction bases outside the gene matches: 8. The CDR3 totals 16 residues. Germline loops: CDR1 ENHRY, CDR2 SYGVKD. CDR3 amino acids: CAIRDPGTGNQETQYF. In nucleotides, the CDR3 is TGTGCCATCAGGGACCCCGGGACAGGGAACCAAGAGACCCAGTACTTC.

Many counts were recorded for this clonotype. This rearrangement joins TRBV5-1 to TRBJ2-7; D gene unclear. Germline lookup yields CDR1 SGHRS and CDR2 YFSETQ. Between the trimmed V and J ends, which lost 4 bases and 0 bases, there was a span of 11 bases. The CDR3 length is 14 residues. As DNA, the CDR3 is TGCGCCAGCAGCCCAACCCCTACCTCCTACGAGCAGTACTTC. Translated, it gives CASSPTPTSYEQYF.

This clonotype has ten or more counts. The gene calls are TRBV12-3 or TRBV12-4 and TRBJ2-1, with TRBD2 identical over 8 bases. The CDR3 covers 15 residues. V gave up 6 bases and J gave up 3 bases; unmatched junction bases: 7. CDR3 sequence reads: CASRIAGNDYNEQFF. Here the CDR3 DNA reads TGTGCCAGCAGAATAGCGGGGAATGACTACAATGAGCAGTTCTTC.

The chain recombines TRBV5-1 with TRBJ1-2; 7 bases agree with TRBD1. Germline lookup yields CDR1 SGHRS and CDR2 YFSETQ. The V segment lost 4 bases and the J segment 10 bases; nucleotides outside the gene matches: 7. The CDR3 spans 12 residues. The CDR3 DNA reads TGCGCCAGCAGCCCGGGGACAGAACTCTACACCTTC. Translation gives CASSPGTELYTF.

This clonotype has ten or more counts. V usage is TRBV11-3 and J usage is TRBJ2-2; no firm D call. The CDR3 sequence is 15 residues long. With 2 bases removed from V and 2 bases from J, the gap between germline ends came to 9 bases. The germline V gene has CDR1 SGHNT and CDR2 YENEEA. The CDR3: CASSLNSHNTGELFF. The CDR3 nucleotides read TGTGCCAGCAGCTTAAATAGCCACAACACCGGGGAGCTGTTTTTT.

This clonotype has just a few counts. J is TRBJ2-3 and V is TRBV12-3 or TRBV12-4, with D perhaps matching TRBD1 (5 bases). The CDR3 runs 15 residues. V lost 9 bases and J 0 bases, leaving 16 bases between the germline ends. For the CDR3, the DNA is TGTGCCAGTCATGAGCAGGGTGGAAGCACAGATACGCAGTATTTT. Residues: CASHEQGGSTDTQYF.